This paragraph covers one T cell receptor (beta chain) sequence. The antigen this receptor binds is unknown. No base quality values were provided; no much bigger clone lies one nucleotide off. The source of the sample is a study of T cells in localized non-small cell lung cancer (TCRdb year 2020). Turning to the overall study: The study analyzed T cell repertoires of 236 early-stage NSCLC patients, comparing tumors and uninvolved tumor-adjacent lungs. The cohort consisted of 236 treatment-naive NSCLC patients whose localized lung tumors had been resected. NSCLC patients had a mean age of approximately 72 years, and 120 to 150 were male and about a hundred female. General findings and caveats noted by the study authors: Because the study design was exploratory, TCR variables were selected using unadjusted p-values without false-discovery rate correction. Because multi-region tumor sequencing was not performed, intratumor heterogeneity could not be ruled out. Longer overall survival was associated with higher T cell density in blood, whereas shorter survival was associated with higher clonality in adjacent lung. Uninvolved tumor-adjacent lung showed the highest T cell clonality, higher than tumor, which suggests more focused antigenic responses in the adjacent lung. A median of around 50 of the top 100 tumor clones were detected in paired uninvolved adjacent lung, and around 27 of these tumor clones were also found among the top 100 clones of the paired uninvolved adjacent lung.

At diagnosis, peripheral blood, uninvolved tumor-adjacent lung and tumor were collected and were preserved as a mix of fresh-frozen and FFPE material. Blood samples were analyzed as peripheral blood mononuclear cells for TCR repertoire profiling. TCR beta CDR3 regions were sequenced from DNA using the immunoSEQ Assay. Per the source publication's procedure: To compute T cell density, TCR beta template counts were normalized to usable DNA, which was estimated by amplifying housekeeping genes. The preseqR package was used to estimate richness by extrapolating to 400,000 templates for PBMC samples and to 120,000 templates for tissue samples. Clonality was defined by subtracting Pielou's evenness from one. Differential abundance testing on productive amino-acid clonotypes, with a minimum total count of 5 and an alpha of 0.1, was used to identify tissue-enriched TCRs. Repertoire overlap between compartments was quantified with the Jaccard Index and Morisita Overlap Index. TCR beta CDR3s were clustered by GLIPH together with public tetramer-defined viral CDR3s, and at least three viral sequences plus V-gene enrichment were required for viral motifs. TCRdb provides this immuneACCESS table in a form limited to in-frame rearrangements. Some clones are lacking; in checked studies, under half of them reflect an unresolved V gene, and why the rest are absent is not known. That table gives V, J and clone size, and the DNA gave D and trimming. The sample table shows 30,000 or so clones, and around 92% are seen once. Around 3.9% of the sample belongs to the ten largest clones.

The sample here was peripheral blood mononuclear cells, taken before any cancer treatment. This TCR was recovered from a woman aged 40 to 75 with stage III lung adenocarcinoma.

The nucleotide sequence reads as follows: TGTGCCAGCAGCTCCAGCGCCTACTACGAGCAGTACTTC. The encoded protein is CASSSSAYYEQYF. Rearrangement joined TRBV11-2 to TRBJ2-7, with the D gene not confidently named. V and J are truncated by 4 bases and 3 bases respectively, leaving an intervening sequence of 10 bases. Including the terminal cysteine and phenylalanine, the CDR3 comprises 13 residues. The retained sequence is limited to the CDR3, 39 bases, with the frame set at the first base. Looking up the germline V gene yields CDR1 SGHAT and CDR2 FQNNGV.